This T cell receptor (beta chain) was identified during a study of cytomegalovirus exposure and HLA in healthy donors. J lost 2 bases, V lost 5 bases, and 2 bases had no gene match. The germline gives CDR1 MNHEY, CDR2 SMNVEV (reference sequence). The CDR3 has 13 residues. Primers included in the PCR were 60 Vbeta and 13 Jbeta primers. Libraries were prepared by immunoSEQ multiplex PCR; TCRdb keeps only in-frame clonotypes and omits some of them. The sample includes fewer than 150,000 clones, 70% to 75% of them seen just once. The V call is TRBV27, the J call TRBJ1-2; 7 positions agree with TRBD1. This TCR was sampled from a human donor in good health. The sequencing input was PBMCs. This CDR3 is CASSPRGNYGYTF. CDR3 in DNA: TGTGCCAGCAGTCCCAGGGGGAACTATGGCTACACCTTC.